These 27 T cell receptor beta chains share one sample of origin, sequenced in a study of prognosis after radiotherapy for stage I lung cancer. The genomic DNA TCR beta CDR3 region underwent two rounds of multiplex PCR. Every TRBV and TRBJ gene had its own specific primer in first-round PCR. TCRdb itself ran the multiplex PCR reads through MiXCR, one entry per CDR3 protein. The sample has about 15,000 distinct CDR3 sequences; around 32% are singletons. Sequenced here: PBMCs, sampled before or after stereotactic body radiation therapy (not recorded which). These receptors originate from a donor at least 50 years old with non-small cell lung cancer.

As regards this clonotype: An end of the junction differs from the germline gene, which may be a read error. CDR3 sequence (DNA): TGCAGTTTGGGAAGAAATCACCCGGATAAGCAGTATTTT. The encoded protein is CSLGRNHPDKQYF. The J gene is TRBJ2-3, the V gene TRBV20-1; D remains ambiguous. The V gene's germline CDR1 is DFQATT and CDR2 SNEGSKA (reference sequence). CDR3 length: 13 amino acids.

Concerning this clonotype: Just one base apart from a much larger clone, this may be a read error. This sequence joins TRBV6-1 and TRBJ2-7, with D possibly matching TRBD1 (5 bases). CDR1 and CDR2 from the germline V gene are MNHNS and SASEGT. The CDR3 length is 12 residues. V lost 3 bases and J lost 9, with 12 bases in between. The CDR3 DNA reads as TGTGCCAGCAGTGACAGGGTCTACCGGCAGTACTTC. Its protein product is CASSDRVYRQYF.

As for this clonotype: The junction departs from germline at one end; a sequencing error may be responsible. The V and J genes are TRBV6-1 and TRBJ2-3; D not certain. The germline CDR1 and CDR2 sequences are MNHNS and SASEGT. This CDR3 has 15 amino acids. CDR3 coding DNA: TGCGCCAGCAGTGAGGAAACTATCGGACCAGATACGCAGTATTTT. Its protein is CASSEETIGPDTQYF.

On this clonotype: The junction departs from germline at one end; a sequencing error may be responsible. V usage is TRBV3-1 and J usage is TRBJ2-1; 11 positions agree with TRBD2. Germline CDR1 and CDR2: LGHDT and YNNKEL (reference sequence). The CDR3 is 15 residues long. The CDR3 DNA reads TGTGCCAGCAGCCGAGGGACTAGCGGATACAGTGAGCAGTTCTTC. Its translation: CASSRGTSGYSEQFF.

At least ten counts were recorded for this clonotype. The J gene is TRBJ2-2, the V gene TRBV11-2, with TRBD1 identical over 8 bases. The V segment lost 4 bases and the J segment 0 bases; nucleotides outside the gene matches: 1. The CDR3 extends over 15 amino acids. The V gene's germline CDR1 is SGHAT and CDR2 FQNNGV. CDR3 region: CASSWDRTNTGELFF. CDR3 DNA: TGTGCCAGCAGCTGGGACAGGACGAACACCGGGGAGCTGTTTTTT.

As to this clonotype: This likely stems from a read error, as it lies one base from a far larger clone. The J gene is TRBJ2-1, the V gene TRBV7-2, with 9 bases lining up with TRBD2. CDR1 SGHTA and CDR2 FQGNSA come from the germline V gene. This CDR3 is built from 14 residues. J gave up 8 bases and V 1 base, and 3 bases lay outside the gene matches. CDR3 nucleotides: TGTGCCAGCAGCTTAGTGGCGGGGGGGGATGAGCAGTTCTTC. Translation gives CASSLVAGGDEQFF.

This clonotype showed up many times. The V call is TRBV13, the J call TRBJ1-1; 8 bases are shared with TRBD1. This CDR3 is 13 amino acids long. Germline V gene lookup returns CDR1 PRHDT and CDR2 FYEKMQ (reference sequence). V shed 6 bases and J 5 bases; nucleotides not matched to a gene: 5. In DNA, the CDR3 is TGTGCCAGCAGATCGACAGGGGTGACTGAAGCTTTCTTT. Protein: CASRSTGVTEAFF.

This clonotype was seen at least ten times. This chain uses TRBV10-3 with TRBJ2-7; a weak D match, TRBD1 (6 bases). V lost 0 bases to trimming and J lost 3 bases, with 15 bases between them. CDR3 length equals 16 residues. Germline V gene lookup returns CDR1 ENHRY and CDR2 SYGVKD. The CDR3 nucleotides read TGTGCCATCAGTGAGTCGAGATTTCGGGACAACTACGAGCAGTACTTC. It yields the protein CAISESRFRDNYEQYF.

By sample share, this clonotype is large. For the CDR3, the DNA is TGTGCCAGCAGCTTAGTGGCTAGCGGGACGGGCGAGCAGTACTTC. Its protein product is CASSLVASGTGEQYF. The rearrangement uses TRBV7-8 and TRBJ2-7, with 9 bases matching TRBD2. The V gene end was trimmed by 1 base and the J gene end by 6 bases; junction bases not matched to a gene: 7. The CDR3 extends over 15 amino acids. CDR1 and CDR2 from the germline V gene are SGHVS and FQNEAQ.

At least ten counts were recorded for this clonotype. This chain connects TRBV10-3 to TRBJ2-7; 10 bases are shared with TRBD1. CDR1 and CDR2 (germline): ENHRY, SYGVKD. After removal of 7 bases from V and 4 bases from J, the junction contained 19 bases not matched to a gene. The CDR3 is made up of 18 amino acids. CDR3 loop: CAIMGRQGASSDKYEQYF. The CDR3 region has the DNA TGTGCCATCATGGGCCGACAGGGGGCGAGTTCGGACAAGTACGAGCAGTACTTC.

By its share, this clonotype is medium-sized. The rearrangement uses TRBV28 and TRBJ1-3; 8 bases align to TRBD1. The germline V gene has CDR1 MDHEN and CDR2 SYDVKM. This CDR3 is built from 14 residues. V dropped 5 bases and J dropped 7; count of bases not matched to a gene: 7. Written as DNA, the CDR3 is TGTGCCAGCAGTGGGACACAGGGGGGCAACACCATATATTTT. This translates into CASSGTQGGNTIYF.

The sample holds many counts of this clonotype. The CDR3 DNA reads TGTGCCAGCAGTGAAGGAGGGAACTGGCTGGTCGAAAAACTGTTTTTT. Encoded protein: CASSEGGNWLVEKLFF. J is TRBJ1-4 and V is TRBV25-1; the D is unclear. The V and J ends lost 2 bases and 8 bases respectively, with 18 bases between them. The CDR3 covers 16 residues. Germline-derived CDR1 and CDR2 are MGHDK and SYGVNS.

There are many counts of this clonotype. The CDR3 DNA reads as TGTGCCAGCAGCCCCCCCCCGCACCAAGAGACCCAGTACTTC. Its protein product is CASSPPPHQETQYF. V and J are TRBV3-1 and TRBJ2-5; D is unclear. V was clipped by 4 bases and J by 0 bases, with 9 bases between them. This CDR3 has 14 amino acids. Germline lookup yields CDR1 LGHDT and CDR2 YNNKEL (reference sequence).

There are many counts of this clonotype. The chain has TRBV14 and TRBJ1-6; TRBD1 is a possible D gene (5 bases). V lost 2 bases and J 5 bases, leaving 10 bases between the germline ends. Germline CDR1 reads SGHDN; CDR2 reads FVKESK. The CDR3 spans 15 residues. The CDR3: CASSQLGHDNSPLHF. CDR3 nucleotide sequence: TGTGCCAGCAGCCAACTCGGACACGATAATTCACCCCTCCACTTT.

This clonotype has at least ten counts. The CDR3 nucleotides are TGTGCCAGTAGTGCTCGACTCGAAGCGGGCACTGAAGCTTTCTTT. Amino acids: CASSARLEAGTEAFF. The rearrangement links TRBV19 to TRBJ1-1, with D unclear. The germline gives CDR1 LNHDA, CDR2 SQIVND (reference sequence). V lost 5 bases and J 4 bases, leaving 17 bases between the germline ends. The CDR3 covers 15 residues.

Regarding this clonotype: A read error is the likely source, as a far larger clone sits one nucleotide away. The gene calls are TRBV6-4 and TRBJ2-7; 9 bases match TRBD1. The CDR3 runs 12 residues. Per the germline V gene, CDR1 is MRHNA and CDR2 is SNTAGT. The DNA of the CDR3 is TGTGCCAGCGCCACAGGGGGCCTCGAGCTGTACTTC. Translating gives CASATGGLELYF.

In its sample, this clonotype was seen many times. The CDR3 nucleotides are TGTGCCAGCAGTTACTACACCCGACTGGGACCCGGGGAGCTGTTTTTT. As protein: CASSYYTRLGPGELFF. The genes are TRBV6-9 and TRBJ2-2, with D possibly being TRBD1 or TRBD2 (5 bases each). From germline, CDR1 is MNHGY and CDR2 SVAAGI. The CDR3 is made up of 16 amino acids. V was trimmed by 3 bases and J by 6 bases, leaving 17 bases between them.

This clonotype has ten or more counts. The chain combines TRBV2 with TRBJ2-5; D remains unclear. Germline CDR1 and CDR2: SNHLY and FYNNEI. CDR3 length: 14 amino acids. The ends were cut back, 0 bases at V and 5 bases at J, with 10 bases in the middle. The CDR3 sequence is CASSEAYTKETQYF. The CDR3 DNA reads TGTGCCAGCAGTGAAGCGTACACCAAGGAGACCCAGTACTTC. The whole variable domain, filled in from reference TRBV2 and TRBJ2-5, reads EPEVTQTPSHQVTQMGQEVILRCVPISNHLYFYWYRQILGQKVEFLVSFYNNEISEKSEIFDDQFSVERPDGSNFTLKIRSTKLEDSAMYFCASSEAYTKETQYFGPGTRLLVL.

The chain combines TRBV7-9 with TRBJ2-1; no reliable D call. The V gene's germline CDR1 is SEHNR and CDR2 FQNEAQ (reference sequence). There are 19 residues in the CDR3. Trimming stripped 5 bases from V and 6 bases from J, with 29 bases between. The CDR3 DNA is TGTGCCAGCAGCACCGACCGACCCAACCGCGGCCTGCGTTTCAATGAGCAGTTCTTC. Translating it yields CASSTDRPNRGLRFNEQFF.

At least ten counts were recorded for this clonotype. The genes are TRBV20-1 and TRBJ2-4; D gene uncertain. Trimming removed 5 bases at V and 3 bases at J, with 11 bases between. This CDR3 is built from 13 residues. Germline V gives CDR1 DFQATT, CDR2 SNEGSKA (reference sequence). This CDR3 reads CSAPPLVKNIQYF. The CDR3 DNA reads TGCAGTGCTCCACCCTTGGTCAAAAACATTCAGTACTTC.

This clonotype was seen only a few times. A far larger clone differs by one base, so this is likely a read error. The rearrangement uses TRBV6-5 and TRBJ2-2, with TRBD1 identical over 7 bases. CDR1 MNHEY and CDR2 SVGAGI come from the germline V gene. The CDR3 runs 16 residues. CDR3 region: CASSYSSEGATRELFF. DNA of the CDR3: TGTGCCAGCAGTTACTCGTCAGAGGGGGCCACCCGGGAGCTGTTTTTT.

As to this clonotype: A far larger clone is one base from this, pointing to a likely read error. V usage is TRBV6-9 and J usage is TRBJ1-1; no definite D call. CDR1 and CDR2 (germline): MNHGY, SVAAGI. The length of the CDR3 is 12 residues. CDR3 sequence reads: CASSSRLGEALF. The CDR3 DNA is TGTGCCAGCAGTTCCCGACTGGGTGAAGCTTTATTT.

With respect to this clonotype: A far larger clone is one base from this, pointing to a likely read error. The chain has TRBV6-5 and TRBJ2-2, with D unresolved. This CDR3 has 16 residues. V lost 6 bases and J 0 bases, leaving 14 bases between the germline ends. Germline V gene lookup returns CDR1 MNHEY and CDR2 SVGAGI. CDR3 in amino acids: CASSPDVASNTGELFF. DNA for the CDR3: TGTGCCAGCAGCCCTGACGTGGCTTCGAACACCGGGGAGCTGTTTTTT.

In the case of this clonotype: A read error is the likely source, as a far larger clone sits one nucleotide away. The rearrangement uses TRBV6-8 and TRBJ2-1; 7 positions agree with TRBD2. Germline trimming cut 10 bases from V and 4 bases from J; bases unmatched to any gene: 7. Germline V lookup: CDR1 MNHGY, CDR2 SAAAGT. CDR3 length: 13 amino acids. The CDR3 reads CAIRGDFYNEQFF. CDR3 nucleotides: TGTGCCATCCGGGGGGACTTTTACAATGAGCAGTTCTTC.

This clonotype occurred many times. V usage is TRBV7-9 and J usage is TRBJ2-1; the D gene is possibly TRBD2 (6 bases). The CDR3 covers 16 residues. Trimming left V 4 bases short and J 6 bases short, with 19 bases between. Germline V gene data show CDR1 as SEHNR and CDR2 as FQNEAQ (reference sequence). CDR3 bases: TGTGCCAGCAGCTCTCTGAGGACGGGAGTCTTCAATGAGCAGTTCTTC. As protein: CASSSLRTGVFNEQFF.

This clonotype was counted ten times or more. A much larger clone differs from this one at a single base, so this may be a read error. The V call is TRBV9, the J call TRBJ1-2; D is perhaps TRBD1 (6 bases). The length of the CDR3 is 14 residues. The germline CDR1 and CDR2 sequences are SGDLS and YYNGEE. The DNA for the CDR3 is TGTGCCGGCAGCGGGGGCGGAAGTAACTATGGCTACACCTTC. It codes for CAGSGGGSNYGYTF. The full variable domain, its missing parts supplied by reference TRBV9 and TRBJ1-2, is DSGVTQTPKHLITATGQRVTLRCSPRSGDLSVYWYQQSLDQGLQFLIQYYNGEERAKGNILERFSAQQFPDLHSELNLSSLELGDSALYFCAGSGGGSNYGYTFGSGTRLTVV.

This clonotype was observed at least ten times. This chain connects TRBV7-8 to TRBJ1-6; TRBD1 is a possible D gene (5 bases). V lost 5 bases and J 7 bases, leaving 12 bases between the germline ends. The CDR3 has 14 amino acids. Per germline, CDR1 SGHVS and CDR2 FQNEAQ. The CDR3 reads CASSPGQTNSPLHF. CDR3 DNA: TGTGCCAGCAGCCCCGGACAAACCAATTCACCCCTCCACTTT. The full variable domain, with the rest looked up from reference TRBV7-8 and TRBJ1-6, is GAGVSQSPRYKVAKRGQDVALRCDPISGHVSLFWYQQALGQGPEFLTYFQNEAQLDKSGLPSDRFFAERPEGSVSTLKIQRTQQEDSAVYLCASSPGQTNSPLHFGNGTRLTVT.